This T cell receptor beta chain originates from a study of blood T cell repertoires in COVID-19. Looking at the study overall: Sites in the United States, Italy and Spain provided acute and convalescent COVID-19 samples. T cells, B-cell-depleted T cells, or PBMCs provided the cDNA or gDNA that served as material.

Participants, about 18 to 89 years old, spanned approximately 25 US areas. Researchers sorted participants into cohorts using their self-reported clinical history. V shed 5 bases and J shed 0 bases, with 13 bases lying between them. CDR3 length: 15 amino acids. Germline V gene data show CDR1 as MNHEY and CDR2 as SMNVEV (reference sequence). Sequenced by immunoSEQ multiplex PCR; TCRdb stores in-frame clones only, minus some. The repertoire has approximately 300,000 clones, 90% of them found once; the top ten carry over 3.5%. The clonotype originates from a woman aged 18-29 years with acute COVID-19. Sequences were obtained from PBMCs or T cells enriched from blood (not recorded which). This chain uses TRBV27 with TRBJ1-1; D might be TRBD1 (6 bases). This chain's CDR3 is CASSKKQGMNTEAFF. CDR3 sequence (DNA): TGTGCCAGCAGTAAGAAACAGGGCATGAACACTGAAGCTTTCTTT.